This paragraph covers one T cell receptor (beta chain) sequence. No antigen is known for it. CDR1 MDHEN and CDR2 SYDVKM come from the germline V gene. The V and J ends lost 3 bases and 6 bases respectively, with 11 bases between them. This CDR3 is 13 amino acids long. This sample was taken from a study of shared clonotypes between healthy human individuals. Findings and limits, study-wide: It was only blood that was sampled, and tissue repertoires likely differ.

CD8 cells regarded as naive lacked CD45RO, were positively chosen for CCR7, and omitted terminally differentiated effector memory CD45RA+ cells. Measured with immunoSEQ multiplex PCR; TCRdb has only the in-frame clones, and not every one. The data show just over 2,000,000 clones, with about 95% seen just once and about 1.1% held by the top ten. This TCR was sampled from a man in his late teens or twenties in good health. Sequencing was carried out using naive CD8+ T cells sorted from blood. The genes are TRBV28 and TRBJ1-1, with D perhaps matching TRBD1 (6 bases). The CDR3 loop reads CASSFIEGAEAFF. In nucleotides, the CDR3 is TGTGCCAGCAGTTTCATCGAGGGGGCTGAAGCTTTCTTT.